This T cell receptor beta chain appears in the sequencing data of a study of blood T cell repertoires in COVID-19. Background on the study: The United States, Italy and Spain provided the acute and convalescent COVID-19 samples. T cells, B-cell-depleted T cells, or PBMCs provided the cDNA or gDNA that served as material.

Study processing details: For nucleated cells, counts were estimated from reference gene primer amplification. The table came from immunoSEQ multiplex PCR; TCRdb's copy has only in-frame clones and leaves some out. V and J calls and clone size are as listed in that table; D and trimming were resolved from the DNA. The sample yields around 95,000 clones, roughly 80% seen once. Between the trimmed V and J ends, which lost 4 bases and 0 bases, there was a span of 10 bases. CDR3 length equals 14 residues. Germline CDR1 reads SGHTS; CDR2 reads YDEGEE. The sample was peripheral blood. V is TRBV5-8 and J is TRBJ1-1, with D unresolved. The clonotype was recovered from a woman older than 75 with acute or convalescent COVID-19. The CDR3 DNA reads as TGTGCCAGCAGCCGGGAGGCCCTGAACACTGAAGCTTTCTTT. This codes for CASSREALNTEAFF.